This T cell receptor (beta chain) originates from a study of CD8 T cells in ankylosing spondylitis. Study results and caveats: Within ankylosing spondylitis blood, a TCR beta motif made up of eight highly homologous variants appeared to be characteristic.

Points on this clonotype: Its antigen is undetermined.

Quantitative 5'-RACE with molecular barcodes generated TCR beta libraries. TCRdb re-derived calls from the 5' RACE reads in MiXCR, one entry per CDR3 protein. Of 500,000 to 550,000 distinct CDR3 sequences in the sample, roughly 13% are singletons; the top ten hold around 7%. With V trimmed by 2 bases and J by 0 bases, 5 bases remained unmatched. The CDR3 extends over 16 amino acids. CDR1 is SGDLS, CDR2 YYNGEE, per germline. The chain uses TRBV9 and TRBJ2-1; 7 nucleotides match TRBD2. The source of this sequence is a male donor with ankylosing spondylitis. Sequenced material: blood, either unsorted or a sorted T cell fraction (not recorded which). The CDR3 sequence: CASSVSGINSYNEQFF. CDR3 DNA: TGTGCCAGCAGCGTGAGCGGGATTAACTCCTACAATGAGCAGTTCTTC.